Presented here are 13 T cell receptor beta chains from one specimen sequenced in a study of T cell responses to AZD1222 COVID-19 vaccine. The method was immunoSEQ multiplex PCR; TCRdb's version includes in-frame clones alone and lacks a portion of them. The sample has 120,000 or so clones, 85% to 95% seen once. The input for sequencing was peripheral blood, taken 28 days after the second AZD1222 dose. These receptors were obtained from an adult who received the AZD1222 COVID-19 vaccine.

V gene TRBV27 combines with J gene TRBJ2-7; a possible D gene is TRBD1 (6 bases). From germline, CDR1 is MNHEY and CDR2 SMNVEV (reference sequence). V was pared by 6 bases and J by 4 bases, with 19 bases between. This CDR3 region has 15 residues. This CDR3 reads CASSTTGLEGYEQYF. The CDR3, as DNA: TGTGCCAGCAGCACTACAGGGCTGGAAGGATACGAGCAGTACTTC.

The rearrangement uses TRBV9 and TRBJ1-6; TRBD1 agrees at 11 bases. CDR3 size: 15 residues. CDR1 SGDLS and CDR2 YYNGEE come from the germline V gene. Trimming at V came to 0 bases and at J to 11 bases, leaving 4 bases not matched to a gene. The CDR3 DNA is TGTGCCAGCAGCGTAGGGGACAGGGGGGGTCCACCCCTCCACTTT. It translates to CASSVGDRGGPPLHF.

The CDR3 is CASSPGQGGPSNQPQHF. CDR3 coding DNA: TGTGCCAGCAGCCCGGGACAGGGGGGGCCTAGCAATCAGCCCCAGCATTTT. The rearrangement uses TRBV3-1 (or the pseudogene TRBV3-2) and TRBJ1-5; 11 bases are a match to TRBD1. J gave up 0 bases and V 4 bases, and 5 bases lay outside the gene matches. The CDR3 is 17 amino acids. The V gene's germline CDR1 is LGHDT and CDR2 YNNKEL (reference sequence).

CDR3 in DNA: TGTGCCTGGAGTGTTGGGCTAGCGGGGTTCCAAGAGACCCAGTACTTC. Translating gives CAWSVGLAGFQETQYF. The rearrangement joins TRBV30 to TRBJ2-5, with 9 bases fitting TRBD2. Germline V CDR1 and CDR2: GTSNPN, SVGIG (reference sequence). This CDR3 contains 16 residues. The V and J ends lost 0 bases and 1 base, in that order; junction bases with no gene match: 6.

This chain's CDR3 is CRATGGTEAFF. CDR3 in DNA: TGCAGGGCGACAGGGGGAACTGAAGCTTTCTTT. V is TRBV20-1 and J is TRBJ1-1, with 9 bases lining up with TRBD1. The CDR3 is made up of 11 amino acids. Germline-derived CDR1 and CDR2 are DFQATT and SNEGSKA (reference sequence).

This chain's CDR3 is CASSQTGTSTDTQYF. The CDR3 nucleotides are TGCGCCAGCAGCCAAACGGGGACTAGCACAGATACGCAGTATTTT. The chain is built from TRBV4-1 and TRBJ2-3; TRBD2 might be the D (6 bases). The length of the CDR3 is 15 residues. The germline V gene has CDR1 MGHRA and CDR2 YSYEKL. Deletions cut 2 bases from V and 0 bases from J, with 9 bases between.

This clone came up once. V and J are TRBV5-1 and TRBJ1-5; D remains unclear. The CDR3 contains 15 residues. Trimming shortened V by 0 bases and J by 0 bases, and 7 bases separated the two germline ends. The germline CDR1 and CDR2 sequences are SGHRS and YFSETQ. CDR3 residues: CASSLAGYSNQPQHF. The CDR3 nucleotides read TGCGCCAGCAGCTTGGCGGGGTATAGCAATCAGCCCCAGCATTTT.

The V call is TRBV5-4, the J call TRBJ2-7; 7 positions match TRBD2. Per germline, CDR1 SGHNT and CDR2 YYREEE (reference sequence). Trimming removed 0 bases from V and 6 bases from J; junction bases left unmatched: 6. This CDR3 is built from 14 residues. CDR3 coding DNA: TGTGCCAGCAGCTTGGGGACTAGATTCGGCGAGCAGTACTTC. This translates into CASSLGTRFGEQYF.

This sequence joins TRBV7-8 and TRBJ2-2, with a weak D call TRBD2 (6 bases). CDR1 and CDR2 from the germline V gene are SGHVS and FQNEAQ. V gave up 1 base and J gave up 4 bases, with 10 bases separating them. There are 15 residues in the CDR3. The CDR3 is CASSLGASVTGELFF. CDR3 nucleotide sequence: TGTGCCAGCAGCTTAGGGGCTAGCGTCACCGGGGAGCTGTTTTTT.

CDR3 sequence: CASLKVRDRDGYTF. DNA for the CDR3: TGTGCCAGCCTTAAGGTGCGGGACAGGGATGGCTACACCTTC. The gene calls are TRBV28 and TRBJ1-2, with 9 bases that match TRBD1. The CDR3 has 14 amino acids. Germline assignment: CDR1 MDHEN and CDR2 SYDVKM. V gave up 8 bases and J gave up 6 bases; unmatched junction bases: 10.

The J gene is TRBJ2-1, the V gene TRBV25-1; D is perhaps TRBD2 (5 bases). Per the germline V gene, CDR1 is MGHDK and CDR2 is SYGVNS. The CDR3 runs 11 residues. Between the trimmed V and J ends, which lost 10 bases and 8 bases, there was a span of 12 bases. CDR3 nucleotide sequence: TGTGCCACCGCGGCCGGGGATGAGCAGTTCTTC. This encodes CATAAGDEQFF.

The V call is TRBV6-2 or TRBV6-3, the J call TRBJ2-7; TRBD2 matches 7 bases. V was pared by 6 bases and J by 1 base, with 9 bases of the junction left unmatched. The length of the CDR3 is 15 residues. Per germline, CDR1 MNHEY and CDR2 SVGEGT. Written as DNA, the CDR3 is TGTGCCAGCAGCTTTGGGGCGGGAGCTTCCTACGAGCAGTACTTC. Translating gives CASSFGAGASYEQYF.

The CDR3 DNA reads as TGTGCCAGCAGTTTGATTTCCGCCGGGGAGCTGTTTTTT. It specifies CASSLISAGELFF. The rearrangement uses TRBV12-3 or TRBV12-4 and TRBJ2-2; D gene ambiguous. CDR3 length: 13 residues. V was pared by 3 bases and J by 6 bases, with 8 bases between.